This TCR beta chain appears in the sequencing data of a study of vaccination and CD4 T cells after COVID-19. Background on the study: At a median approximately 72 days (range 14 to 241) after dose two, post-vaccine samples were obtained. Cells were stimulated with overlapping spike peptides from SARS-CoV-2, HCoV-NL63, HCoV-OC43 and HCoV-229E.

Sample treatment: approximately nine-day PBMC culture with coronavirus spike peptide pools or control peptides (ViraFEST assay). Days 3 and 7 saw half the medium swapped for fresh IL-2 medium. Cultured CD4+ T cell DNA underwent sequencing with the Oncomine TCR Beta short-read assay. Genomic DNA extraction was carried out from cultured CD4+ T cells. TCRdb called the PCR reads again in MiXCR, with one record for every CDR3 protein. The profile covers around 9,100 distinct CDR3 sequences, with about two thirds appearing a single time and 30% to 40% taken by the ten largest. In this sample, this clonotype is large. As yet, its antigen is unknown. Germline CDR1 is DFQATT and CDR2 is SNEGSKA (reference sequence). V trimming: 4 bases; J trimming: 2 bases; junction bases outside the gene matches: 1. The CDR3 has 13 amino acids.

The V gene is TRBV20-1, the J gene TRBJ1-3; 8 bases match TRBD1. Sequencing input: CD4+ T cells from blood, cultured in vitro. The clonotype originates from a human donor who had recovered from COVID-19. CDR3 bases: TGCAGTGCTACAGGGGGCCCTGGAAACACCATATATTTT. Translation gives CSATGGPGNTIYF.